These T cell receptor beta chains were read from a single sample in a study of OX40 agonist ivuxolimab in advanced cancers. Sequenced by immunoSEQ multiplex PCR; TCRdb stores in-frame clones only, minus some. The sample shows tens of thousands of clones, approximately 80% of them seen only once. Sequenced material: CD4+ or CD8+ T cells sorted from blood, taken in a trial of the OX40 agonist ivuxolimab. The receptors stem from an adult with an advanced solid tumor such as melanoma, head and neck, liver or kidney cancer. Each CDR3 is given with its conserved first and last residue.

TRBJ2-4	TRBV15	CATSRDSPSGTNIAKNIQYF
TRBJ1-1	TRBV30	CAWRNNRVEAFF
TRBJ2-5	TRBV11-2	CASSLNERQGGQETQYF
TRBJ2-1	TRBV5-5	CASSPVEGHYNEQFF
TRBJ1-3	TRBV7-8	CASSSQRNTIYF
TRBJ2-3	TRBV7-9	CASRGLAGRTDTQYF
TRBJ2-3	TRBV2	CASGGEGADTQYF
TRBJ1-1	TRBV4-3	CASSQGYVGGTRAFF
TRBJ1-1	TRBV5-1	CASSSTGNTEAFF
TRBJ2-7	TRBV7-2	CASSLERSRTSGAYEQYF
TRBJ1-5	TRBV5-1	CASSLFPGANGNQPQHF
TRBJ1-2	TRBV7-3	CASSLEQGYGYTF
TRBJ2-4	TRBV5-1	CASSLRPADIQYF
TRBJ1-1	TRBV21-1	CASSKGGDNTEAFF
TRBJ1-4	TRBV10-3	CATSTGDRNEKLFF
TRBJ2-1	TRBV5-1	CASSLAAGGSNNEQFF
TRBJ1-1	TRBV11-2	CASSWDRGNTEAFF
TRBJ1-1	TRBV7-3	CASSFPVDRVNTEAFF
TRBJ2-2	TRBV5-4	CASSFPDGSGELFF
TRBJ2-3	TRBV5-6	CASSPEAGQGHTQYF
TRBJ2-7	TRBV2	CASRVGASAAYEQYF
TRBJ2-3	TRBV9	CASSVEARGDTQYF
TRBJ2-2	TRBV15	CATSRGRGALTGELFF
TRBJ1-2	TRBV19	CASSITAQGQGLGYTF
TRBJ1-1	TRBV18	CASSRPGQGVFEAFF
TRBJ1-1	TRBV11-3	CASSPGGGRDTEAFF
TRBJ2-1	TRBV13	CASSQPEPWNEQFF
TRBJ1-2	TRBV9	CASSVSTAPLYGYTF
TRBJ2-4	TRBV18	CASSPENRGPIQYF
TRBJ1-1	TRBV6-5	CASSYGQLNTEAFF
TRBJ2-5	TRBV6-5	CASSGGAPHQETQYF
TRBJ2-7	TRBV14	CASSQATGTSGTASSGDDTYEQYF
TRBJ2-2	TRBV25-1	CASTAGDWTGELFF
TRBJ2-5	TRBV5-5	CASSLTLGTSGETQYF
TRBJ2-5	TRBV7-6	CASSANRGKETQYF
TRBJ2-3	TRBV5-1	CASSILGHDTDTQYF